These 28 T cell receptor beta chains came from one sample sequenced in a study of T cell clonality in common variable immunodeficiency. TCRdb's table, derived via immunoSEQ multiplex PCR, lists solely in-frame clones and lacks some. There are more than 45,000 clones in the sample, none observed a single time. Sequenced: peripheral blood mononuclear cells. The receptors come from a person aged 18 to 70 in good health.

This clone has a count of ten or more. The CDR3 end lies 3 residues beyond the end of the read and is filled in from the germline J gene. The V call is TRBV7-2, the J call TRBJ1-5, with D unresolved. V gave up 3 bases and J gave up 0 bases, with 3 bases separating them. Per germline, CDR1 SGHTA and CDR2 FQGNSA. This CDR3 is built from 13 residues. Partial CDR3 DNA: TGTGCCAGCAGCTTTCATAGCAATCAGCCC. This encodes CASSFHSNQP. The CDR3 reads in full as CASSFHSNQPQHF.

Ten or more counts support this clone. The read is 3 residues too short to cover the CDR3 end, so that end is filled in from the germline J gene. The chain has TRBV5-4 and TRBJ2-3; D gene unclear. Trimming shortened V by 0 bases and J by 2 bases, and 7 bases separated the two germline ends. There are 14 residues in the CDR3. CDR1 and CDR2 from the germline V gene are SGHNT and YYREEE (reference sequence). The part of the CDR3 DNA that was read is TGTGCCAGCAGCTTGGAGGGCATCACAGATACG. Encoded protein: CASSLEGITDT. The whole CDR3 sequence is CASSLEGITDTQYF.

This clone was found a few times. The CDR3 end lies 3 residues beyond the end of the read and is filled in from the germline J gene. The rearrangement joins TRBV7-9 to TRBJ1-1; D is unclear. Trimming cost V 1 base and J 2 bases, with 5 bases left between them. Per germline, CDR1 SEHNR and CDR2 FQNEAQ (reference sequence). The CDR3 consists of 13 residues. Partial CDR3 DNA: TGTGCCAGCAGCTTAGAACACAACACTGAA. This encodes CASSLEHNTE. The CDR3, in full, reads CASSLEHNTEAFF. Drawing the rest from reference TRBV7-9 and TRBJ1-1, the complete variable domain is DTGVSQNPRHKITKRGQNVTFRCDPISEHNRLYWYRQTLGQGPEFLTYFQNEAQLEKSRLLSDRFSAERPKGSFSTLEIQRTEQGDSAMYLCASSLEHNTEAFFGQGTRLTVV.

In this sample, this clone turned up many times. Sequencing ends 3 residues short of the CDR3 end; the germline J gene provides the rest. The genes are TRBV7-9 and TRBJ1-5; D gene unclear. CDR3 size: 14 residues. With 5 bases removed from V and 7 bases from J, the gap between germline ends came to 15 bases. Germline-derived CDR1 and CDR2 are SEHNR and FQNEAQ (reference sequence). The CDR3 DNA, read in part, is TGTGCCAGCAGCCTAGGGTCCGGGGAACAGCCC. The encoded protein is CASSLGSGEQP. The complete CDR3 reads CASSLGSGEQPQHF.

This clone showed up many times. The read ends 3 residues shy of where the CDR3 ends; the end is completed using the germline J gene. V is TRBV5-1 and J is TRBJ1-2; a weak D match, TRBD1 (5 bases). The germline gives CDR1 SGHRS, CDR2 YFSETQ. Trimming cost V 4 bases and J 7 bases, with 17 bases left between them. The CDR3 runs 14 residues. CDR3: CASSPMGGDLGYTF. The sequenced part of the CDR3 DNA is TGCGCCAGCAGCCCTATGGGGGGGGACCTTGGC.

This clone was observed at least ten times. Read sequence stops 3 residues before the CDR3 end, and the germline J gene provides the missing end. This chain uses TRBV30 with TRBJ2-7; 10 positions match TRBD1. The CDR3 loop spans 15 amino acids. Per the germline V gene, CDR1 is GTSNPN and CDR2 is SVGIG (reference sequence). After removal of 0 bases from V and 3 bases from J, the junction contained 5 bases not matched to a gene. The CDR3 is CAWSVGQGGIYEQYF. The sequenced CDR3 bases are TGTGCCTGGAGTGTAGGACAGGGGGGTATCTACGAG. The whole variable domain, remainder taken from reference TRBV30 and TRBJ2-7, is SQTIHQWPATLVQPVGSPLSLECTVEGTSNPNLYWYRQAAGRGLQLLFYSVGIGQISSEVPQNLSASRPQDRQFILSSKKLLLSDSGFYLCAWSVGQGGIYEQYFGPGTRLTVT.

This clone has a count of ten or more. CDR3 residues: CASSWDRGSYEQYF. The DNA read from the CDR3 is TGTGCCAGCAGCTGGGACAGGGGGAGCTACGAG. The chain joins TRBV5-6 to TRBJ2-7; TRBD1 agrees at 11 bases. The read falls 3 residues short of the CDR3 end, and the missing part is taken from the germline J gene. V shed 3 bases, J shed 3 bases, and the junction held 2 bases outside the gene matches. CDR1 SGHDT and CDR2 YYEEEE come from the germline V gene. The CDR3 spans 14 residues.

With respect to this clone: Given a much more abundant clone one base away, this may be a read error. The read comes to an end 3 residues before the CDR3 does, leaving the germline J gene to fill in the end. The chain recombines TRBV18 with TRBJ2-2, with 10 positions matching TRBD1. The CDR3 contains 15 residues. CDR1 is KGHSH and CDR2 is LQKENI in the germline V gene. Here the CDR3 reads CASSRQGAGANVLFF. The sequenced part of the CDR3 DNA is TGTGCCAGCTCCCGACAGGGGGCTGGGGCCAACGTG. The variable domain in full, completed from reference TRBV18 and TRBJ2-2, reads NAGVMQNPRHLVRRRGQEARLRCSPMKGHSHVYWYRQLPEEGLKFMVYLQKENIIDESGMPKERFSAEFPKEGPSILRIQQVVRGDSAAYFCASSRQGAGANVLFFGEGSRLTVL.

The sample holds many counts of this clone. Read data end 3 residues before the CDR3 end; the end is taken from the germline J gene. The rearrangement uses TRBV19 and TRBJ1-1; 8 bases align to TRBD1. The CDR3 runs 14 residues. In germline, CDR1 is LNHDA, CDR2 SQIVND (reference sequence). The CDR3 sequence: CASSIEGRGPGAFF. The CDR3 bases that were read are TGTGCCAGTAGTATAGAGGGCAGGGGGCCAGGA.

The sample holds many counts of this clone. The read ends 3 residues before the CDR3 terminus; that terminus is restored from the germline J gene. This chain joins TRBV29-1 and TRBJ1-5; D might be TRBD1 (6 bases). CDR3 length equals 16 residues. Germline CDR1 SQVTM, CDR2 ANQGSEA. The V and J ends lost 4 bases and 0 bases respectively, with 16 bases between them. The CDR3 here is CSVAGAGENSNQPQHF. The part of the CDR3 DNA that was read is TGCAGCGTTGCTGGGGCAGGGGAAAATAGCAATCAGCCC.

This clone was seen many times. The CDR3 is cut off 3 residues early in the read; its end comes from the germline J gene. The chain uses TRBV9 and TRBJ2-3, with D tentatively TRBD2 (6 bases). There are 15 residues in the CDR3. The V gene's germline CDR1 is SGDLS and CDR2 YYNGEE. The germline V and J ends were trimmed by 3 bases and 0 bases, with 11 bases remaining between them. The sequenced CDR3 bases are TGTGCCAGCAGCGGGAGGGGTACTAGCACAGATACG. Translated, it gives CASSGRGTSTDT. The entire CDR3 protein is CASSGRGTSTDTQYF.

This clone was found many times. The read comes to an end 3 residues before the CDR3 does, leaving the germline J gene to fill in the end. The rearrangement links TRBV20-1 to TRBJ1-5, with 7 bases aligning to TRBD1. The CDR3 is made up of 14 amino acids. The germline CDR1 and CDR2 sequences are DFQATT and SNEGSKA (reference sequence). V shed 6 bases and J 1 base; nucleotides not matched to a gene: 6. The CDR3 is CSAMGRGSNQPQHF. The covered CDR3 bases are TGCAGTGCAATGGGCAGGGGGAGCAATCAGCCC.

This clone was observed a few times. Coverage ceases 3 residues before the CDR3 finishes, and the germline J gene fills in the end. V usage is TRBV10-2 and J usage is TRBJ2-2; D perhaps matches TRBD1 (5 bases). This CDR3 is 15 amino acids long. The germline gives CDR1 WSHSY, CDR2 SAAADI. CDR3 protein: CASSESQGLGEKLFF. The sequenced CDR3 bases are TGCGCCAGCAGTGAGTCGCAGGGTCTGGGTGAAAAG.

This clone appeared many times. The read terminates 3 residues ahead of where the CDR3 ends, so the germline J gene completes it. V gene TRBV29-1 combines with J gene TRBJ1-2, with D tentatively TRBD1 (5 bases). This CDR3 is built from 12 residues. Deletions cut 6 bases from V and 5 bases from J, with 13 bases between. Germline V gene sequence: CDR1 SQVTM, CDR2 ANQGSEA. CDR3 sequence reads: CSVAQGRYGYTF. The covered CDR3 bases are TGCAGCGTAGCCCAGGGCCGGTATGGC.

There are many counts of this clone. The sequenced fragment ends 3 residues before the CDR3 boundary, so the rest is inferred from the germline J gene. The chain uses TRBV5-1 and TRBJ2-3, with D tentatively TRBD2 (6 bases). Germline CDR1 reads SGHRS; CDR2 reads YFSETQ. This CDR3 region has 15 residues. The V gene lost 0 bases and the J gene lost 3 bases, with 11 bases spanning the gap. The chain's CDR3 is CASSLGGVGTDTQYF. The covered CDR3 bases are TGCGCCAGCAGCTTGGGCGGGGTGGGTACAGATACG.

This clone showed up many times. The read halts 3 residues ahead of the CDR3 end, with the missing end drawn from the germline J gene. This chain links TRBV29-1 with TRBJ1-4; D possibly corresponds to TRBD1 (5 bases). Germline V gives CDR1 SQVTM, CDR2 ANQGSEA. The germline V and J ends were trimmed by 3 bases and 4 bases, with 15 bases remaining between them. The CDR3 runs to 15 residues. The CDR3 sequence: CSVEPLEGLNEKLFF. The DNA read from the CDR3 is TGCAGCGTTGAGCCTTTGGAGGGACTTAATGAAAAA.

This clone was seen ten or more times. The read is 3 residues too short to cover the CDR3 end, so that end is filled in from the germline J gene. The genes are TRBV10-3 and TRBJ2-7; 11 bases are shared with TRBD1. Per germline, CDR1 ENHRY and CDR2 SYGVKD. Trimming at V came to 6 bases and at J to 3 bases, leaving 7 bases not matched to a gene. This CDR3 spans 15 amino acids. The part of the CDR3 DNA that was read is TGTGCCATCAGGACGGACAGGGGGCAAGTCTACGAG. The encoded protein is CAIRTDRGQVYE. The full-length CDR3 reads as CAIRTDRGQVYEQYF.

This clone came up a few times. The DNA ends 3 residues before the CDR3 does, and the rest of the CDR3 is filled in from the germline J gene. The V call is TRBV20-1, the J call TRBJ1-2; tentative D call: TRBD1 (5 bases). Per the germline V gene, CDR1 is DFQATT and CDR2 is SNEGSKA (reference sequence). The CDR3 has 15 residues. CDR3 in amino acids: CSANPQRGSTYDYTF. CDR3 bases read: TGCAGTGCCAACCCTCAGCGGGGGTCGACCTACGAC.

This clone was picked up many times. Read coverage stops 3 residues before the CDR3 terminus; the germline J gene supplies the remainder. The gene calls are TRBV12-3 or TRBV12-4 and TRBJ2-7; weak D call: TRBD1 (6 bases). The V end lost 5 bases, the J end lost 5 bases, and 10 bases lay between the germline ends. The CDR3 covers 12 residues. This CDR3 reads CASSPTGHEQYF. Partial CDR3 DNA: TGTGCCAGCAGTCCGACAGGCCACGAG.

A note on this clone: The read stops 3 residues short of the end of the CDR3; the missing end is completed from the germline J gene. The chain combines TRBV23-1 with TRBJ2-2, with TRBD1 identical over 10 bases. TRBV23-1 is given ORF status, its function remaining uncertain. Trimming at V came to 0 bases and at J to 6 bases, leaving 7 bases not matched to a gene. CDR3 length equals 17 residues. Incomplete CDR3 DNA: TGCGCCAGCAGTCAATCGAGGACAGGGGGAGGCCCCGGGGAG. Translation gives CASSQSRTGGGPGE. The whole CDR3 protein is CASSQSRTGGGPGELFF.

This clone was detected ten times or more. The read ends 3 residues before the CDR3 terminus; that terminus is restored from the germline J gene. This chain connects TRBV6-1 to TRBJ2-1; the match to TRBD1 covers 10 bases. J was trimmed by 5 bases and V by 3 bases; bases with no gene match: 4. The length of the CDR3 is 15 residues. Germline assignment: CDR1 MNHNS and CDR2 SASEGT. The sequenced CDR3 bases are TGTGCCAGCAGTGATCAAGGGACAGGGGACAATGAG. It is translated as CASSDQGTGDNE. The entire CDR3 protein is CASSDQGTGDNEQFF.

This clone was counted ten times or more. A much larger clone differs from this one at a single base, so this may be a read error. The read finishes 3 residues shy of the CDR3 end, and the germline J gene is used to complete it. The chain uses TRBV14 and TRBJ2-1; 9 bases are shared with TRBD2. The germline V gene encodes CDR1 SGHDN and CDR2 FVKESK. V trimming: 2 bases; J trimming: 8 bases; junction bases outside the gene matches: 4. This CDR3 has 14 residues. CDR3 amino acids: CASSQLAGKHEQFF. The covered CDR3 bases are TGTGCCAGCAGCCAACTAGCGGGGAAGCATGAG.

This clone has at least ten counts. Read coverage stops 3 residues before the CDR3 terminus; the germline J gene supplies the remainder. This chain connects TRBV6-2 or TRBV6-3 to TRBJ2-1; 9 bases agree with TRBD2. CDR1 is MNHEY and CDR2 is SVGEGT in the germline V gene. This CDR3 is built from 15 residues. Trimming at V came to 4 bases and at J to 2 bases, leaving 3 bases not matched to a gene. The part of the CDR3 DNA that was read is TGTGCCAGCAGTTCGACTAGCGGCCCCTACAATGAG. Protein sequence: CASSSTSGPYNE. The entire CDR3 protein reads CASSSTSGPYNEQFF.

This clone was recorded many times. The DNA ends 3 residues before the CDR3 does, and the rest of the CDR3 is filled in from the germline J gene. V usage is TRBV20-1 and J usage is TRBJ2-3; D unresolved. Germline V gene lookup returns CDR1 DFQATT and CDR2 SNEGSKA (reference sequence). There are 13 residues in the CDR3. The CDR3 loop is CSARSLVSGTQYF. CDR3 bases read: TGCAGTGCTAGATCCCTGGTCTCCGGGACG.

Only a few counts were recorded for this clone. Read data end 3 residues before the CDR3 end; the end is taken from the germline J gene. The chain couples TRBV18 to TRBJ1-1; D may be TRBD1 (5 bases). The CDR3 loop spans 11 amino acids. Germline values: CDR1 KGHSH, CDR2 LQKENI. The CDR3: CASSPSGEAFF. CDR3 DNA, as far as it was read: TGTGCCAGCTCACCGTCGGGGGAG.

This clone was counted many times. The sequenced part of the CDR3 DNA is TGTGCCAGCAGCCAAGGACTAGCGGGGGGGTTACAAACCGGGGAG. Amino acid sequence: CASSQGLAGGLQTGE. The whole CDR3 sequence reads CASSQGLAGGLQTGELFF. The rearrangement links TRBV4-2 to TRBJ2-2; 14 bases agree with TRBD2. Read data end 3 residues before the CDR3 end; the end is taken from the germline J gene. The CDR3 is 18 amino acids. With V trimmed by 1 base and J by 5 bases, 6 bases remained unmatched. CDR1 and CDR2 (germline): LGHNA, YNFKEQ.

This clone was counted many times. The CDR3 is cut off 3 residues early in the read; its end comes from the germline J gene. The chain recombines TRBV6-4 with TRBJ2-2; D not certain. Deletions cut 3 bases from V and 2 bases from J, with 10 bases between. CDR1 is MRHNA and CDR2 is SNTAGT in the germline V gene. CDR3 length equals 15 residues. The CDR3 sequence: CASSEIRVNTGELFF. CDR3 DNA, as far as it was read: TGTGCCAGCAGTGAGATAAGGGTAAACACCGGGGAG.

This clone was counted between two and nine times. Read sequence stops 3 residues before the CDR3 end, and the germline J gene provides the missing end. The chain carries TRBV10-2 and TRBJ1-1, with D perhaps matching TRBD1 (6 bases). The CDR3 is 14 residues long. CDR1 WSHSY and CDR2 SAAADI come from the germline V gene. V was clipped by 2 bases and J by 6 bases, with 13 bases between them. CDR3 sequence: CASSEGQTNSEAFF. The sequenced CDR3 bases are TGCGCCAGCAGTGAGGGACAGACCAACTCTGAA.